These 22 T cell receptor beta chains were sequenced from one sample in a study of T-cell memory formation after mild COVID-19. TCRdb used MiXCR to reprocess the 5' RACE reads, holding one entry per CDR3 protein. The data hold a few hundred thousand distinct CDR3 sequences, with about 20% observed a single time. The sample was PBMCs or a T cell subset sorted from them (not recorded which). All receptors derive from an adult woman who had mild COVID-19 (a few samples of this study predate the infection). Cell type and time point are not known.

This clonotype was seen only a few times. The rearrangement links TRBV20-1 to TRBJ2-1; the match to TRBD2 covers 8 bases. CDR3 size: 13 residues. Germline V CDR1 and CDR2: DFQATT, SNEGSKA (reference sequence). With 3 bases clipped from V and 7 bases from J, the junction kept 5 bases outside the gene matches. The chain's CDR3 is CSASGGARNEQFF. The CDR3, as DNA: TGCAGTGCTAGCGGGGGGGCCCGGAATGAGCAGTTCTTC.

The chain couples TRBV14 to TRBJ1-1; D is perhaps TRBD1 (5 bases). Deletions cut 2 bases from V and 10 bases from J, with 11 bases between. The CDR3 is 12 amino acids. CDR1 and CDR2 (germline): SGHDN, FVKESK. The CDR3 nucleotides are TGTGCCAGCAGCCAAAATCGGCAGGGAGCTTTCTTT. This codes for CASSQNRQGAFF. Full variable domain (outside the CDR3, taken from reference TRBV14 and TRBJ1-1): EAGVTQFPSHSVIEKGQTVTLRCDPISGHDNLYWYRRVMGKEIKFLLHFVKESKQDESGMPNNRFLAERTGGTYSTLKVQPAELEDSGVYFCASSQNRQGAFFGQGTRLTVV.

The rearrangement uses TRBV7-9 and TRBJ2-1; the D gene is possibly TRBD1 (6 bases). Germline V gene lookup returns CDR1 SEHNR and CDR2 FQNEAQ (reference sequence). V lost 5 bases to trimming and J lost 10 bases, with 15 bases between them. CDR3 length equals 13 residues. CDR3 region: CASSAEPTGEQFF. In nucleotides, the CDR3 is TGTGCCAGCAGCGCAGAGCCGACAGGAGAGCAGTTCTTC.

This clonotype was observed many times. DNA of the CDR3: TGTGCCAGCAGTTGGCTAGCGGGACTCTACAATGAGCAGTTCTTC. The encoded protein is CASSWLAGLYNEQFF. The chain employs TRBV12-3 or TRBV12-4 and TRBJ2-1, with 9 nucleotides matching TRBD2. V shed 4 bases, J shed 3 bases, and the junction held 4 bases outside the gene matches. The CDR3 sequence is 15 residues long.

Ten or more counts support this clonotype. This sequence joins TRBV20-1 and TRBJ1-2; 7 nucleotides match TRBD1. This CDR3 is built from 14 residues. Germline loops: CDR1 DFQATT, CDR2 SNEGSKA (reference sequence). With V trimmed by 6 bases and J by 7 bases, 14 bases remained unmatched. CDR3 DNA: TGCAGTGCCGCCAAACTGACCGCAGGGGGTGGCTACACCTTC. Its translation is CSAAKLTAGGGYTF.

The chain carries TRBV15 and TRBJ2-5, with D uncertain. This CDR3 is 13 amino acids long. Germline CDR1 LNHNV, CDR2 YYDKDF (reference sequence). Deletions cut 1 base from V and 5 bases from J, with 8 bases between. CDR3 bases: TGTGCCACCAGCAGAGGAAAGGTCGAGACCCAGTACTTC. This encodes CATSRGKVETQYF.

Concerning this clonotype itself: At one end the junction does not follow the germline gene, possibly because of a read error. The J gene is TRBJ2-5, the V gene TRBV7-2, with 12 bases aligning to TRBD1. Germline CDR1 is SGHTA and CDR2 is FQGNSA. There are 14 residues in the CDR3. The CDR3 nucleotides read TGTGCCAGCAGCCCCCCGGGGGACAGGGGGCGTTTGGACTTC. It specifies CASSPPGDRGRLDF.

The V and J genes are TRBV9 and TRBJ2-5; D is possibly TRBD1 or TRBD2 (5 bases each). Germline CDR1 reads SGDLS; CDR2 reads YYNGEE. The CDR3 loop spans 15 amino acids. V shed 3 bases and J shed 1 base, with 13 bases lying between them. The CDR3: CASSAHSGPQETQYF. The CDR3 DNA is TGTGCCAGCAGCGCCCATTCGGGACCCCAAGAGACCCAGTACTTC. The complete variable domain, with remaining parts taken from reference TRBV9 and TRBJ2-5, reads DSGVTQTPKHLITATGQRVTLRCSPRSGDLSVYWYQQSLDQGLQFLIQYYNGEERAKGNILERFSAQQFPDLHSELNLSSLELGDSALYFCASSAHSGPQETQYFGPGTRLLVL.

This clonotype was counted between two and nine times. The CDR3 is CASSFGGPTGELFF. The CDR3 nucleotides read TGTGCCAGCAGCTTCGGGGGGCCTACCGGGGAGCTGTTTTTT. The V and J genes are TRBV11-1 and TRBJ2-2; D is possibly TRBD2 (7 bases). Germline V lookup: CDR1 SGHAT, CDR2 FQDESV (reference sequence). This CDR3 is built from 14 residues. V lost 3 bases and J lost 5, with 10 bases in between.

The chain couples TRBV6-2 or TRBV6-3 to TRBJ2-1, with 11 bases fitting TRBD2. V lost 6 bases, J lost 10 bases, and 14 bases stayed unmatched. The CDR3 has 16 residues. Germline values: CDR1 MNHEY, CDR2 SVGEGT. CDR3: CASRVAGGPSIGEQFF. CDR3 DNA sequence: TGTGCCAGCAGAGTAGCGGGAGGGCCCTCGATCGGGGAGCAGTTCTTC.

This clonotype has just a few counts. J is TRBJ2-5 and V is TRBV9; the D gene is possibly TRBD1 (6 bases). The V gene lost 0 bases and the J gene lost 4 bases, with 10 bases spanning the gap. This CDR3 has 14 amino acids. Per the germline V gene, CDR1 is SGDLS and CDR2 is YYNGEE. In DNA, the CDR3 is TGTGCCAGCAGCGTAGAGCTAGGGGGAGAGACCCAGTACTTC. It is translated as CASSVELGGETQYF.

A single count supports this clonotype. The chain joins TRBV4-1 to TRBJ1-4; TRBD1 matches 7 bases. This CDR3 is 16 amino acids long. V was pared by 7 bases and J by 4 bases, with 12 bases of the junction left unmatched. The germline V gene encodes CDR1 MGHRA and CDR2 YSYEKL. CDR3 DNA: TGCGCCAGCACCCGACCCGGAGGGGGCAGTAATGAAAAACTGTTTTTT. Residues: CASTRPGGGSNEKLFF.

The CDR3 DNA reads as TGTGCCACCAGCGGTAGTACCGGGGAGCTGTTTTTT. It is translated as CATSGSTGELFF. The V gene is TRBV15, the J gene TRBJ2-2; D remains ambiguous. Germline values: CDR1 LNHNV, CDR2 YYDKDF (reference sequence). The CDR3 has 12 amino acids. The V end lost 5 bases, the J end lost 5 bases, and 6 bases lay between the germline ends.

The V and J genes are TRBV7-8 and TRBJ1-1, with TRBD1 matching 7 bases. From germline, CDR1 is SGHVS and CDR2 FQNEAQ. This CDR3 is built from 14 residues. Losses at the gene ends were 5 bases for V and 7 bases for J; bases not matched to a gene: 10. This chain's CDR3 is CASSPPTGKHEAFF. The CDR3 bases are TGTGCCAGCAGCCCGCCGACAGGGAAGCATGAAGCTTTCTTT. Using reference TRBV7-8 and TRBJ1-1 for the parts outside the CDR3, the full variable domain is GAGVSQSPRYKVAKRGQDVALRCDPISGHVSLFWYQQALGQGPEFLTYFQNEAQLDKSGLPSDRFFAERPEGSVSTLKIQRTQQEDSAVYLCASSPPTGKHEAFFGQGTRLTVV.

There are a few counts of this clonotype. This rearrangement joins TRBV18 to TRBJ2-1; D unresolved. In germline, CDR1 is KGHSH, CDR2 LQKENI. This CDR3 has 15 residues. The V gene lost 6 bases and the J gene lost 0 bases, with 12 bases spanning the gap. DNA for the CDR3: TGTGCCAGCTCGCTAAAGATGGACTCCTACAATGAGCAGTTCTTC. This gives the protein CASSLKMDSYNEQFF.

The chain uses TRBV4-1 and TRBJ2-7, with no clear D. This CDR3 has 12 amino acids. The V end was cut by 5 bases, the J end by 6 bases, with 11 bases between. CDR1 and CDR2 from the germline V gene are MGHRA and YSYEKL. This chain's CDR3 is CASSSPKAEQYF. The DNA of the CDR3 is TGCGCCAGCAGCAGTCCTAAGGCCGAGCAGTACTTC.

This chain links TRBV9 with TRBJ2-3; D call uncertain. With 0 bases removed from V and 6 bases from J, the gap between germline ends came to 8 bases. In germline, CDR1 is SGDLS, CDR2 YYNGEE. The CDR3 totals 13 residues. CDR3 coding DNA: TGTGCCAGCAGCGTAGAGGTCGCCGATACGCAGTATTTT. Translated: CASSVEVADTQYF.

V usage is TRBV7-2 and J usage is TRBJ2-5; the match to TRBD2 covers 8 bases. The germline V gene has CDR1 SGHTA and CDR2 FQGNSA. Trimming removed 0 bases from V and 5 bases from J; junction bases left unmatched: 5. The CDR3 is 15 residues long. CDR3 sequence (DNA): TGTGCCAGCAGCTTAGCCGGGAGGGCCGGGGAGACCCAGTACTTC. Protein product: CASSLAGRAGETQYF.

V and J are TRBV5-6 and TRBJ2-3, with 11 bases matching TRBD1. The CDR3 is made up of 17 amino acids. J gave up 4 bases and V 4 bases, and 11 bases lay outside the gene matches. Germline V gives CDR1 SGHDT, CDR2 YYEEEE. CDR3: CASSPANGQGASDTQYF. The DNA of the CDR3 is TGTGCCAGCAGCCCAGCCAACGGACAGGGGGCATCAGATACGCAGTATTTT.

The CDR3 reads CSVLMDRWGGYGYTF. CDR3 bases: TGCAGCGTACTGATGGACAGGTGGGGAGGCTATGGCTACACCTTC. The chain carries TRBV29-1 and TRBJ1-2; 7 nucleotides match TRBD1. The CDR3 runs 15 residues. J lost 4 bases, V lost 6 bases, and 14 bases had no gene match. Germline V CDR1 and CDR2: SQVTM, ANQGSEA.

The rearrangement uses TRBV9 and TRBJ2-1; 11 positions match TRBD2. J lost 8 bases, V lost 3 bases, and 16 bases had no gene match. The CDR3 spans 18 residues. Germline CDR1 is SGDLS and CDR2 is YYNGEE. The CDR3 bases are TGTGCCAGCAGCGCAACCACTAGCGGGAGAAAGGCCCCCGATGAGCAGTTCTTC. It specifies CASSATTSGRKAPDEQFF.

The chain recombines TRBV2 with TRBJ2-1; D call uncertain. Germline CDR1 and CDR2: SNHLY and FYNNEI. The germline V and J ends were trimmed by 2 bases and 2 bases, with 10 bases remaining between them. The CDR3 is made up of 15 amino acids. This CDR3 is CASSERADPYNEQFF. The CDR3, as DNA: TGTGCCAGCAGTGAAAGGGCTGACCCCTACAATGAGCAGTTCTTC.